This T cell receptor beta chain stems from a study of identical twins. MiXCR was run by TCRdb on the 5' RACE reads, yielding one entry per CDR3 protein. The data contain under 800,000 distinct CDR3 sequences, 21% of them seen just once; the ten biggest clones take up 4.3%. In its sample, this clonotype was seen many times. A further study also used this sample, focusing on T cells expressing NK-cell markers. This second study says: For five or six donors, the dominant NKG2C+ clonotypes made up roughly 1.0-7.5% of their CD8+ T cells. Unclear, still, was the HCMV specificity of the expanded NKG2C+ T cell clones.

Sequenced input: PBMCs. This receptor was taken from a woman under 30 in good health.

In DNA form, the CDR3 reads TGCAGTGCTAGGAGGGGCCAGACTGAAGCTTTCTTT. Encoded protein: CSARRGQTEAFF. The rearrangement links TRBV20-1 to TRBJ1-1, with D perhaps matching TRBD1 (5 bases). V shed 3 bases and J shed 5 bases, with 10 bases lying between them. There are 12 residues in the CDR3. The germline V gene has CDR1 DFQATT and CDR2 SNEGSKA (reference sequence).